Detailed here is one T cell receptor beta chain. Generated by immunoSEQ multiplex PCR, the TCRdb table keeps only in-frame clones and is missing some. The sample has under 35,000 clones; about four fifths are singletons. The sample originates from a study of regulatory dendritic cells for organ transplantation. Germline loops: CDR1 SGHNT, CDR2 YYREEE (reference sequence). Trimming stripped 4 bases from V and 0 bases from J, with 13 bases between. The CDR3 loop spans 15 amino acids. Input material: naive CD8+ T cells from blood. Subset reported: CD45RA+ naive T cells. The source is a human donor in good health. The chain has TRBV5-4 and TRBJ1-1; TRBD1 might be the D (6 bases). The CDR3: CASSRSGDMNTEAFF. CDR3 in DNA: TGTGCCAGCAGCCGAAGCGGGGACATGAACACTGAAGCTTTCTTT.